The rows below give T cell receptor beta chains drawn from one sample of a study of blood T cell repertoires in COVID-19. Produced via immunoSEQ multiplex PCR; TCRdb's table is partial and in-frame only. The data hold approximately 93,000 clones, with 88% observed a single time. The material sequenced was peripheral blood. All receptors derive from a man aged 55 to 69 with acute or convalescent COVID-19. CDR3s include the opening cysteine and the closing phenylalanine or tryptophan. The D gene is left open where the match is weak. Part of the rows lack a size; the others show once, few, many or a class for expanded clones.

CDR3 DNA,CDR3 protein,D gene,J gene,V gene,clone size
TGCAGCGCCGGACTAGAGATCAATGAGCAGTTCTTC,CSAGLEINEQFF,TRBD2,TRBJ2-1,TRBV29-1,NA
TGTGCCACCGGGACTAGCGGGAGAGGGACCTCCTACAATGAGCAGTTCTTC,CATGTSGRGTSYNEQFF,TRBD2,TRBJ2-1,TRBV24-1,NA
TGCGCCAGCAGCTTGTCACCCGGGACTTCGGCTTACGAGCAGTACTTC,CASSLSPGTSAYEQYF,NA,TRBJ2-7,TRBV5-1,NA
TGTGCCAGCAGCGAAAGGACAGCTCAGTCCCAGTACTTC,CASSERTAQSQYF,NA,TRBJ2-5,TRBV11-2,NA
TGCAGCGTCTCTGACGGGTATAGCAATCAGCCCCAGCATTTT,CSVSDGYSNQPQHF,NA,TRBJ1-5,TRBV29-1,NA
TGTGCCAGCAGCCCATATCGTGGGAGTGGAAACACCATATATTTT,CASSPYRGSGNTIYF,NA,TRBJ1-3,TRBV4-2,NA
TGTGCCAGCAGCTTTGCGGGAGGTGAGCAGTTCTTC,CASSFAGGEQFF,TRBD2,TRBJ2-1,TRBV7-2,NA
TGTGCCAGCAGCCAAGACTCGGGGAACAGGGAGAATTCTTTCTTT,CASSQDSGNRENSFF,NA,TRBJ1-1,TRBV3-1/TRBV3-2,NA
TGCGCCAGCAGCCAAGAAAACAGGGGGCTAGGAGGAAACACCATATATTTT,CASSQENRGLGGNTIYF,TRBD1,TRBJ1-3,TRBV4-1,NA
TGCGCCAGCAGTCTCGGACAGGGGGCGGTCAGCACTGAAGCTTTCTTT,CASSLGQGAVSTEAFF,TRBD1,TRBJ1-1,TRBV5-1,NA
TGTGCCAGCAGTGAAACTGGGCCCACTGAAGCTTTCTTT,CASSETGPTEAFF,NA,TRBJ1-1,TRBV6-1,NA
TGTGCCAGCAGCCCAGCAGGGTCTTTTCAGCCCCAGCATTTT,CASSPAGSFQPQHF,NA,TRBJ1-5,TRBV9,NA
TGTGCCAGCAGTGAATGGCCAGGGGGCGGTCAGCCCCAGCATTTT,CASSEWPGGGQPQHF,TRBD1,TRBJ1-5,TRBV2,NA
TGTGCTAGTGGTTTGGTTCTAGCGGGAGGGGGATACGAGCAGTACTTC,CASGLVLAGGGYEQYF,TRBD2,TRBJ2-7,TRBV12-5,few
TGTGCCAGCAGTTACCTTAATGAGCAGTTCTTC,CASSYLNEQFF,NA,TRBJ2-1,TRBV6-5,few
TGCAGCGTTGAATTCCGAGCGGGAGGGGGCGGCGAGCAGTACTTC,CSVEFRAGGGGEQYF,TRBD2,TRBJ2-7,TRBV29-1,NA
TGTGCCAGTAGCACCGGGACAGGGAGTAAAAAACTGTTTTTT,CASSTGTGSKKLFF,TRBD1,TRBJ1-4,TRBV19,NA
TGTGCCAGCAGCAAAAGGTGTTCCCCCAGGGAGCGGGGCTCCTACAATGAGCAGTTCTTC,CASSKRCSPRERGSYNEQFF,NA,TRBJ2-1,TRBV21-1,NA
TGTGCCAGAAGCACCAAATGGACATTATGGGACGAGCAGTACTTC,CARSTKWTLWDEQYF,NA,TRBJ2-7,TRBV5-3,NA
TGTGCCAGCAGCCCAAGAGCAGGTTCTGGAAACACCATATATTTT,CASSPRAGSGNTIYF,NA,TRBJ1-3,TRBV9,NA
TGCGCCAGCAGCTTGGTGAGCTCTGGAAACACCATATATTTT,CASSLVSSGNTIYF,NA,TRBJ1-3,TRBV5-1,NA
TGTGCCACCAGCAGGGCGGGAGGCACCGGGGAGCTGTTTTTT,CATSRAGGTGELFF,TRBD2,TRBJ2-2,TRBV15,NA
TGCAGCGTACAGAACAGGGCGAACACTGAAGCTTTCTTT,CSVQNRANTEAFF,NA,TRBJ1-1,TRBV29-1,NA
TGTGCCAGCAGCCCCCGAAACAGGGGGCGGCTAGAGCAGTTCTTC,CASSPRNRGRLEQFF,TRBD1,TRBJ2-1,TRBV9,NA
TGTGCCAGCGGGTTTGAGCGGGATGACAATGAGCAGTTCTTC,CASGFERDDNEQFF,TRBD2,TRBJ2-1,TRBV6-5,NA
TGTGCCAGCAGTTTCAACGCGGGACAGGGGGCGCGGGAGAACACTGAAGCTTTCTTT,CASSFNAGQGARENTEAFF,TRBD1,TRBJ1-1,TRBV27,NA
TGTGCCAGCAGTACCTCGACAGGGATCAATCAGCCCCAGCATTTT,CASSTSTGINQPQHF,TRBD1,TRBJ1-5,TRBV2,NA
TGTGCCAGCAGCGTAGGGGGACAGGGGACCTACGAGCAGTACTTC,CASSVGGQGTYEQYF,TRBD1,TRBJ2-7,TRBV9,NA